Listed below are T cell receptor beta chains from one sample, sequenced in a study of Graves' ophthalmopathy and Graves' hyperthyroidism. TCRdb processed the multiplex PCR reads anew with MiXCR; each CDR3 protein has one entry. The sample records roughly 410,000 distinct CDR3 sequences, 15% being singletons. Sequenced material: peripheral blood. The receptors shown here come from a woman aged 18-30 years with stable Graves' hyperthyroidism. Both conserved end residues are trimmed from each CDR3. Each record gives: CDR3 protein, clone size, CDR3 length, J gene, V gene. Only part of the rows carry a size: once, few, many, or a class if the clone is expanded.

CDR3: ASSQAGTGVNQPQH; size: many; length: 14; J: TRBJ1-5; V: TRBV4-1
CDR3: ASSIRGGMTEAF; size: many; length: 12; J: TRBJ1-1; V: TRBV19
CDR3: ASSSRENNSPLH; size: many; length: 12; J: TRBJ1-6; V: TRBV13
CDR3: ASSLRDGSNTEAF; size: many; length: 13; J: TRBJ1-1; V: TRBV7-6
CDR3: ASSAWDRDGGELF; size: -; length: 13; J: TRBJ2-2; V: TRBV9
CDR3: ASSLGQGRGSYYGYT; size: -; length: 15; J: TRBJ1-2; V: TRBV11-1
CDR3: ASSLDWGGEQY; size: many; length: 11; J: TRBJ2-7; V: TRBV12-3/TRBV12-4
CDR3: ASSHSRVGNTEAF; size: many; length: 13; J: TRBJ1-1; V: TRBV5-1
CDR3: ASSPSGGAETQY; size: -; length: 12; J: TRBJ2-5; V: TRBV3-1
CDR3: ASSLAPGQGNYEQY; size: few; length: 14; J: TRBJ2-7; V: TRBV5-1
CDR3: ASSLDRLIGYT; size: many; length: 11; J: TRBJ1-2; V: TRBV12-3/TRBV12-4
CDR3: ANSSLGVPYEQY; size: -; length: 12; J: TRBJ2-7; V: TRBV7-9
CDR3: ASTPGQGAGGYT; size: -; length: 12; J: TRBJ1-2; V: TRBV12-3/TRBV12-4
CDR3: ASSFNGQGLAETQY; size: few; length: 14; J: TRBJ2-5; V: TRBV7-8
CDR3: SARGAGRLTQY; size: many; length: 11; J: TRBJ2-5; V: TRBV20-1
CDR3: ATSESGTAQTQY; size: many; length: 12; J: TRBJ2-5; V: TRBV24-1
CDR3: ASSPRRISETQY; size: -; length: 12; J: TRBJ2-5; V: TRBV3-1
CDR3: ATSEWGTATQETQY; size: many; length: 14; J: TRBJ2-5; V: TRBV24-1
CDR3: ASSPGKGYEQY; size: many; length: 11; J: TRBJ2-7; V: TRBV6-2/TRBV6-3
CDR3: ASSPFRRVPEAF; size: -; length: 12; J: TRBJ1-1; V: TRBV7-2
CDR3: SVVRRTNYGYT; size: many; length: 11; J: TRBJ1-2; V: TRBV20-1
CDR3: ASSFGQGANEQY; size: many; length: 12; J: TRBJ2-7; V: TRBV12-3/TRBV12-4
CDR3: ASSETGGINTEAF; size: -; length: 13; J: TRBJ1-1; V: TRBV6-1
CDR3: ASVGTGGLAGELF; size: once; length: 13; J: TRBJ2-2; V: TRBV6-1
CDR3: ASSQSKRWGGYEQY; size: -; length: 14; J: TRBJ2-7; V: TRBV27
CDR3: ASSQDKGSGVHGYT; size: few; length: 14; J: TRBJ1-2; V: TRBV4-2
CDR3: ASSSLAGSGEAF; size: many; length: 12; J: TRBJ1-1; V: TRBV6-6
CDR3: AGNRDRQETQY; size: once; length: 11; J: TRBJ2-5; V: TRBV6-1
CDR3: ASSQPWDSGGKTQY; size: many; length: 14; J: TRBJ2-5; V: TRBV4-1
CDR3: ASSFRDRQETQY; size: many; length: 12; J: TRBJ2-5; V: TRBV7-2
CDR3: ASSPRQGAGDTQY; size: -; length: 13; J: TRBJ2-3; V: TRBV11-2
CDR3: ASSPLKTGPTGTEAF; size: -; length: 15; J: TRBJ1-1; V: TRBV11-2
CDR3: ASSGSLGVYEQY; size: many; length: 12; J: TRBJ2-7; V: TRBV7-6
CDR3: ASSRTGGTYGYT; size: many; length: 12; J: TRBJ1-2; V: TRBV6-5
CDR3: STFGHIQETQY; size: many; length: 11; J: TRBJ2-5; V: TRBV20-1
CDR3: SARRLNSGTKETQY; size: -; length: 14; J: TRBJ2-5; V: TRBV20-1
CDR3: AISGTSGGDTGELF; size: many; length: 14; J: TRBJ2-2; V: TRBV10-3
CDR3: ASSPEDRSSYEQY; size: many; length: 13; J: TRBJ2-7; V: TRBV11-3
CDR3: SASGAGANQPQH; size: many; length: 12; J: TRBJ1-5; V: TRBV20-1
CDR3: ASSLGIGPYEQY; size: many; length: 12; J: TRBJ2-7; V: TRBV7-2
CDR3: ASSLDPPGGGETQY; size: many; length: 14; J: TRBJ2-5; V: TRBV11-2
CDR3: ATGLTYEQY; size: few; length: 9; J: TRBJ2-7; V: TRBV2
CDR3: ASSEGGEGGNQPQH; size: many; length: 14; J: TRBJ1-5; V: TRBV6-1
CDR3: ASSYSRWRNTEAF; size: many; length: 13; J: TRBJ1-1; V: TRBV6-5
CDR3: ASQILGTANQPQH; size: many; length: 13; J: TRBJ1-5; V: TRBV6-2/TRBV6-3
CDR3: ASSLMAGGRETQY; size: many; length: 13; J: TRBJ2-5; V: TRBV12-3/TRBV12-4
CDR3: ASSHSQTQY; size: many; length: 9; J: TRBJ2-5; V: TRBV14
CDR3: ASSYGRFSGF; size: many; length: 10; J: TRBJ1-1; V: TRBV6-5